Presented here are 7 T cell receptor beta chains from one specimen sequenced in a study of cytomegalovirus exposure and HLA in healthy donors. Data came from immunoSEQ multiplex PCR; TCRdb stores just in-frame clones and leaves some out. The sample contains about 260,000 clones, less than 95% of which appear only once. Sequencing was done on a sample of PBMCs. These receptors were obtained from a woman in her twenties or thirties in good health and CMV-seronegative.

The rearrangement uses TRBV7-6 and TRBJ2-1; 10 bases map to TRBD2. The CDR3 length is 17 residues. Germline lookup yields CDR1 SGHVS and CDR2 FNYEAQ. V was clipped by 4 bases and J by 0 bases; unmatched bases: 6. CDR3 in DNA: TGTGCCAGCAGCTCGGACGTAGCGGGGGGCTCCTACAATGAGCAGTTCTTC. It encodes CASSSDVAGGSYNEQFF.

This clone was observed once. The chain links TRBV4-2 to TRBJ2-5; the D gene is possibly TRBD1 (6 bases). Germline CDR1 and CDR2: LGHNA and YNFKEQ. The V end lost 2 bases, the J end lost 0 bases, and 13 bases lay between the germline ends. The CDR3 is 16 residues long. The CDR3 loop reads CASSQLQGLYQETQYF. The CDR3 nucleotides are TGTGCCAGCAGCCAACTACAGGGTTTGTACCAAGAGACCCAGTACTTC.

The chain combines TRBV19 with TRBJ1-1, with TRBD1 matching over 7 bases. V dropped 5 bases and J dropped 8; count of bases not matched to a gene: 5. This CDR3 region has 12 residues. Germline lookup yields CDR1 LNHDA and CDR2 SQIVND (reference sequence). The CDR3 spells CASSFPGQEAFF. The CDR3 coding sequence is TGTGCCAGTAGTTTTCCGGGACAGGAAGCTTTCTTT.

The chain links TRBV29-1 to TRBJ2-7, with 8 nucleotides matching TRBD1. After removal of 5 bases from V and 7 bases from J, the junction contained 7 bases not matched to a gene. This CDR3 is 12 amino acids long. CDR1 SQVTM and CDR2 ANQGSEA come from the germline V gene. CDR3 residues: CSVSDRALEQYF. CDR3 nucleotide sequence: TGCAGCGTTTCGGACAGGGCTTTAGAGCAGTACTTC.

The rearrangement uses TRBV5-1 and TRBJ2-7, with D perhaps TRBD1 (5 bases). V lost 6 bases to trimming and J lost 4 bases, with 20 bases between them. The CDR3 loop spans 15 amino acids. CDR1 is SGHRS and CDR2 is YFSETQ in the germline V gene. CDR3 sequence (DNA): TGCGCCAGCACCCCCTCGCAGGGCATGCTTTACGAGCAGTACTTC. This translates into CASTPSQGMLYEQYF.

The chain has TRBV5-4 and TRBJ2-4; 14 bases are shared with TRBD2. The CDR3 contains 15 residues. Trimming at V came to 4 bases and at J to 7 bases, leaving 4 bases not matched to a gene. Germline values: CDR1 SGHNT, CDR2 YYREEE (reference sequence). This chain's CDR3 is CASSQGLAGGNIQYF. CDR3 sequence (DNA): TGTGCCAGCAGCCAAGGACTAGCGGGAGGTAACATTCAGTACTTC.

The chain carries TRBV7-3 and TRBJ2-1; tentatively, D is TRBD1 (6 bases). This CDR3 region has 12 residues. Per germline, CDR1 SGHTA and CDR2 FQGTGA. Trimming pared 5 bases from V and 8 bases from J, leaving 10 bases between. CDR3 coding DNA: TGTGCCAGCAGCATACAGGGAGATGAGCAGTTCTTC. Amino acids: CASSIQGDEQFF.